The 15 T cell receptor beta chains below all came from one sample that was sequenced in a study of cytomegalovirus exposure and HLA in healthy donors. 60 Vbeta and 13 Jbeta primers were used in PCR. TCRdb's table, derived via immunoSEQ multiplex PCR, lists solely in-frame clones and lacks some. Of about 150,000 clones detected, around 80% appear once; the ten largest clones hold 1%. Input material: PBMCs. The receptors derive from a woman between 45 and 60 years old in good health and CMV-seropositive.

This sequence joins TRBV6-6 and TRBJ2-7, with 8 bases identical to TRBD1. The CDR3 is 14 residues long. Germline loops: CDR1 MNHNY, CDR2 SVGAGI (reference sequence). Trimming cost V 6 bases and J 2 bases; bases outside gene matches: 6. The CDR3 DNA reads TGTGCCAGCAGCCAGGACAGGGCCGCCTACGAGCAGTACTTC. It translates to CASSQDRAAYEQYF.

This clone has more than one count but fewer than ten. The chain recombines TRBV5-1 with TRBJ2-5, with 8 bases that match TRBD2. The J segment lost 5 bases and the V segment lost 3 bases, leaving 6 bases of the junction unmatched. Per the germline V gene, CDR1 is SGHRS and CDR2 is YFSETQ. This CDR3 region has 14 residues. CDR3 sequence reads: CASSSGTRRETQYF. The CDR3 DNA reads TGCGCCAGCAGCTCCGGGACTAGGAGGGAGACCCAGTACTTC.

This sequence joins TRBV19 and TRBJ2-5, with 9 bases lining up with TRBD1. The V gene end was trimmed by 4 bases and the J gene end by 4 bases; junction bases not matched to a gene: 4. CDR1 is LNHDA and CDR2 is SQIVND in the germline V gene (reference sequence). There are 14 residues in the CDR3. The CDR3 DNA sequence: TGTGCCAGTAGTACCCGGACAGGGGCAGAGACCCAGTACTTC. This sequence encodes CASSTRTGAETQYF.

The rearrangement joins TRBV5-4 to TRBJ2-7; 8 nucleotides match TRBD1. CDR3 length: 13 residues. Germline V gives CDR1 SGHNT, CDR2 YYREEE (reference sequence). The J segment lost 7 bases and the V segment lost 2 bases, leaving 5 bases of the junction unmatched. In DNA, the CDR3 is TGTGCCAGCAGCTTCCGGACAGGGTGGGAGCAGTACTTC. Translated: CASSFRTGWEQYF.

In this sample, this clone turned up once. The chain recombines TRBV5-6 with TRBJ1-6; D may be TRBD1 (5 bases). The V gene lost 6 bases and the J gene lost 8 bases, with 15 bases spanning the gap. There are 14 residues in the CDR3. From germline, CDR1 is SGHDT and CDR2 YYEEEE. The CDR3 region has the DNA TGTGCCAGCAACCCGCGGGGGGGTTATTCACCCCTCCACTTT. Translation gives CASNPRGGYSPLHF. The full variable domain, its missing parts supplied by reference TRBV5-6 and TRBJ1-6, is DAGVTQSPTHLIKTRGQQVTLRCSPKSGHDTVSWYQQALGQGPQFIFQYYEEEERQRGNFPDRFSGHQFPNYSSELNVNALLLGDSALYLCASNPRGGYSPLHFGNGTRLTVT.

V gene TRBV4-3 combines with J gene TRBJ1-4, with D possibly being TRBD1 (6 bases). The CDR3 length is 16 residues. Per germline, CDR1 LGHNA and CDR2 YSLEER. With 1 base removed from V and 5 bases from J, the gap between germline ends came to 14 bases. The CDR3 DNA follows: TGCGCCAGCAGCCAAGTAGGGGGGGGCTTGAATGAAAAACTGTTTTTT. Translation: CASSQVGGGLNEKLFF.

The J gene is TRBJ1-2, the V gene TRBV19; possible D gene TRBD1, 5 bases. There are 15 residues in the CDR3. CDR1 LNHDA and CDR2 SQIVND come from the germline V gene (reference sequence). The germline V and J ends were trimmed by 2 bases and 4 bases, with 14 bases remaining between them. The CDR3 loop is CASSIISPDIYGYTF. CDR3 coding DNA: TGTGCCAGTAGTATAATATCCCCGGACATCTATGGCTACACCTTC.

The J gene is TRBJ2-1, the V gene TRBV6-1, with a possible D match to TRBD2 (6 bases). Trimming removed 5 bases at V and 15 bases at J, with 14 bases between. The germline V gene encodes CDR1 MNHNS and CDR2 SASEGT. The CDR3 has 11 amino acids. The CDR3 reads CASSTGSVRFF. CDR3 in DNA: TGTGCCAGCAGTACCGGGAGTGTACGGTTCTTC.

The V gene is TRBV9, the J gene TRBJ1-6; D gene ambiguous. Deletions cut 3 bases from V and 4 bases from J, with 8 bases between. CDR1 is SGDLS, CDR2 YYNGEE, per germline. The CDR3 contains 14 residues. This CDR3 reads CASSASGYNSPLHF. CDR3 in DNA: TGTGCCAGCAGCGCCTCCGGGTATAATTCACCCCTCCACTTT. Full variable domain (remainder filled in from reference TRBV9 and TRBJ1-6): DSGVTQTPKHLITATGQRVTLRCSPRSGDLSVYWYQQSLDQGLQFLIQYYNGEERAKGNILERFSAQQFPDLHSELNLSSLELGDSALYFCASSASGYNSPLHFGNGTRLTVT.

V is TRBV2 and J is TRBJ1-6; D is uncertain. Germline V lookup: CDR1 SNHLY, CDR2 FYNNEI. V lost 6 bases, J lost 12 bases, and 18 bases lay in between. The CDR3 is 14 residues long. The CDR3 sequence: CASSGVGVTIPLHF. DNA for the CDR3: TGTGCCAGCAGCGGGGTGGGAGTCACGATACCCCTCCACTTT.

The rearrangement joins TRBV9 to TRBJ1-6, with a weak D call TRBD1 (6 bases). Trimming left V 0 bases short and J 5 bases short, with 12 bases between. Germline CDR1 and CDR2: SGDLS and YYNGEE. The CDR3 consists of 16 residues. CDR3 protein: CASSVAVGGNNSPLHF. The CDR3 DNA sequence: TGTGCCAGCAGCGTAGCTGTAGGGGGAAATAATTCACCCCTCCACTTT.

CDR3 residues: CASLAGGYNEQFF. CDR3 nucleotides: TGTGCCAGCTTAGCGGGAGGATACAATGAGCAGTTCTTC. The rearrangement uses TRBV2 and TRBJ2-1, with 10 nucleotides matching TRBD2. The CDR3 loop spans 13 amino acids. Germline CDR1 is SNHLY and CDR2 is FYNNEI. With V trimmed by 8 bases and J by 4 bases, 2 bases remained unmatched.

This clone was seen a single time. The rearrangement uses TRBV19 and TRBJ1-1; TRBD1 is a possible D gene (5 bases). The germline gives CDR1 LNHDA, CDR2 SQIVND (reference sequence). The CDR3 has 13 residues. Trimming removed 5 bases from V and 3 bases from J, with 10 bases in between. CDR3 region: CASSQDSYTEAFF. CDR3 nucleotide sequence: TGTGCCAGTAGTCAAGACAGCTACACTGAAGCTTTCTTT.

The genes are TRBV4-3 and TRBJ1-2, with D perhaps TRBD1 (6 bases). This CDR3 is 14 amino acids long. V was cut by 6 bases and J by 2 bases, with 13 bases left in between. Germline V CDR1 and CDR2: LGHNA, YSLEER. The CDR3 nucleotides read TGCGCCAGCAGTCCCCATACAGGGAACTATGGCTACACCTTC. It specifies CASSPHTGNYGYTF.

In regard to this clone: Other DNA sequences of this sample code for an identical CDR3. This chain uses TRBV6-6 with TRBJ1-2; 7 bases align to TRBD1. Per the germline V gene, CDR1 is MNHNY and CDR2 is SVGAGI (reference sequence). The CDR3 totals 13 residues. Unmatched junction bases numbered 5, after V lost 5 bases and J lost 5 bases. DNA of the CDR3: TGTGCCAGCAGTACAGGGGAAGGGTATGGCTACACCTTC. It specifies CASSTGEGYGYTF.